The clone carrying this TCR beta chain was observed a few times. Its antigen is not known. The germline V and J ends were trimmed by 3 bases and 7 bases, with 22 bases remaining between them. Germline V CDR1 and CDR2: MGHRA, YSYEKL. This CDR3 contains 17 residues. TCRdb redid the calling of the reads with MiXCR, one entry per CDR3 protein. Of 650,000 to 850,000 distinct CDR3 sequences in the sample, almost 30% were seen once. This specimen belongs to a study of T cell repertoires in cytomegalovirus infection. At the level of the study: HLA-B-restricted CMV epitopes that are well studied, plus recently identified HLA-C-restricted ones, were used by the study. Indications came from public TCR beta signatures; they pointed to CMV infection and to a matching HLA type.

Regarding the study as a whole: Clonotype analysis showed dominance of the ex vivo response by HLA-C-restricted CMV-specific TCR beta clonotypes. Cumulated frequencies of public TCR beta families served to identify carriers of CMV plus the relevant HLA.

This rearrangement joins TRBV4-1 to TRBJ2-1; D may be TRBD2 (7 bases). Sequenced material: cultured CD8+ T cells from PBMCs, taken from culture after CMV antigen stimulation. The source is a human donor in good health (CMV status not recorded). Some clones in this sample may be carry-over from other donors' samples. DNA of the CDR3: TGCGCCAGCAGCCACGGGGGCAGGGAGGGGGTGCGTAATGAGCAGTTCTTC. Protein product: CASSHGGREGVRNEQFF.